In its sample, the clone carrying this TCR beta chain was seen a few times. Antigen specificity is unknown. CDR1 is MNHEY and CDR2 is SMNVEV in the germline V gene (reference sequence). The CDR3 covers 15 residues. Trimming removed 0 bases at V and 3 bases at J, with 12 bases between. One entry per CDR3 protein, called by TCRdb with MiXCR from the 5' RACE reads. The profile shows 1.5 million to 2 million distinct CDR3 sequences, less than 35% of them singletons. The record originates from a study of identical twins. The study's findings and limits: For out-of-frame beta sequences, excess twin sharing was weaker. Abundant beta clonotypes from cord blood had fewer insertions, unlike memory repertoires, which showed none.

This receptor was identified in a newborn girl in good health. This chain uses TRBV27 with TRBJ2-7; the D call may be TRBD1 or TRBD2 (6 bases each). Sequenced input: cord blood. This CDR3 reads CASSLSDSGFYEQYF. The DNA for the CDR3 is TGTGCCAGCAGTTTATCGGACAGCGGGTTCTACGAGCAGTACTTC.